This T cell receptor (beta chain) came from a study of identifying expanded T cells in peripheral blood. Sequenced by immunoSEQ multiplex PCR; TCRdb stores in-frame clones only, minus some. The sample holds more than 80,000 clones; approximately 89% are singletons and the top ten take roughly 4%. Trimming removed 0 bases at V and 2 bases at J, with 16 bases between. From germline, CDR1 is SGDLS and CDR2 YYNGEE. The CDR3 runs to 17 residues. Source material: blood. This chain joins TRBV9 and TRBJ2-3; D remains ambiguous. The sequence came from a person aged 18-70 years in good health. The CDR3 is CASSVVASRRNTDTQYF. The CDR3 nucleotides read TGTGCCAGCAGCGTAGTCGCGTCGAGGCGGAACACAGATACGCAGTATTTT.